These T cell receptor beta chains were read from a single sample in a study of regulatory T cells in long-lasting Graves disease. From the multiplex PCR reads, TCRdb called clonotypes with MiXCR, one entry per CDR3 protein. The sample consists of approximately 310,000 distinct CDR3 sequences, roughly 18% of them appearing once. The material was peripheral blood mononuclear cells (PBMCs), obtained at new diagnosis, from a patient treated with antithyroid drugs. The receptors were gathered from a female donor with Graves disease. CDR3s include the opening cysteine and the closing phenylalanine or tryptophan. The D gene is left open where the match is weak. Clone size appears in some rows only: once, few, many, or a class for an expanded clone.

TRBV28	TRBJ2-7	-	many	TGTGCCAGCGTGGGGTCCGCCGACTACGAGCAGTACTTC	CASVGSADYEQYF
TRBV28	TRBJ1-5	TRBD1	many	TGTGCCAGCAGTTTACGGACAGGACTTAGCAATCAGCCCCAGCATTTT	CASSLRTGLSNQPQHF
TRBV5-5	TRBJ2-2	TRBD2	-	TGTGCCAGCAGCCTATCCACCACTAGCGGGAGAGCCGGGGAGCTGTTTTTT	CASSLSTTSGRAGELFF
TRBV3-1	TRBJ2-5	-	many	TGTGCCAGCAGCCAAGATCAAGCGGAAGAGACCCAGTACTTC	CASSQDQAEETQYF
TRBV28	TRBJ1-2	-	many	TGTGCCAGCAGTTTAGGGGAATATGGCTACACCTTC	CASSLGEYGYTF
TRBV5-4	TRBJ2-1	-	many	TGTGCCAGCAGCTTGGGGGCTGCTTCCTACAATGAGCAGTTCTTC	CASSLGAASYNEQFF
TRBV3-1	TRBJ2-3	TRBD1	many	TGTGCCAGCAGCCCTCGGCCCCCCGGGACAGGTGGCGAATATACGCAGTATTTT	CASSPRPPGTGGEYTQYF
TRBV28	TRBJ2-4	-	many	TGTGCCAGCAGCTTCTCACCTGGAGCCAAAAACATTCAGTACTTC	CASSFSPGAKNIQYF
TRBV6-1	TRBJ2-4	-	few	TGTGCCAGCAGCGTCCGGCGGACAAGGGGGGACTATGGGACCAAAAACATTCAGTACTTC	CASSVRRTRGDYGTKNIQYF
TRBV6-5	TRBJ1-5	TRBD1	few	TGTGCCAGCAGTTACTCCCGGGCAGGGGGGGTAAGCAATCAGCCCCAGCATTTT	CASSYSRAGGVSNQPQHF
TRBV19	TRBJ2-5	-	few	TGTGCCAGTAGCCCTTTCGGGCCAGAGACCCAGTACTTC	CASSPFGPETQYF
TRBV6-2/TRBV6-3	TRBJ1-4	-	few	TGTGCCAGCAGTTTTGCCGGGACACCCAATGAAAAACTGTTTTTT	CASSFAGTPNEKLFF
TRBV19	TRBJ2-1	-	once	TGTGCCAGCCACTCAACCGTGGCAGTCGGGGGTTGGAATGAGCAGTTCTTC	CASHSTVAVGGWNEQFF
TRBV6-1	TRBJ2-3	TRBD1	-	TGTGCCAGCAGTGGACGGACAGGGCCAGATACGCAGTATTTT	CASSGRTGPDTQYF